The present T cell receptor (beta chain) was sequenced within a study of cytomegalovirus exposure and HLA in healthy donors. Whole-study results and caveats: In a later analysis, at a false discovery rate of 0.05, roughly 17,000 TCR beta sequences matched HLA alleles. Relative to equally common others, HLA-associated TCR beta chains showed greater clonal expansion in a later analysis.

Note on this clone: The antigen remains unidentified.

The CDR3 spans 16 residues. The germline V and J ends were trimmed by 0 bases and 2 bases, with 11 bases remaining between them. Looked up from germline, CDR1 is MGHRA and CDR2 is YSYEKL. Participants comprised healthy donors of bone marrow. Primers included in the PCR were 60 Vbeta and 13 Jbeta primers. In the original analysis: Later reanalysis found 80 million or so unique TCR beta chains, around 9.9 million of them shared. TCRdb's table, derived via immunoSEQ multiplex PCR, lists solely in-frame clones and lacks some. The DNA gave D and trimming, while V, J and clone size come from that table. The sample yields about 36,000 clones, approximately 70% seen once.

The material sequenced was PBMCs. This rearrangement joins TRBV4-1 to TRBJ1-3; tentative D call: TRBD1 (6 bases). The TCR was taken from a man aged 30 to 39 in good health and CMV-seronegative. The CDR3 nucleotides read TGCGCCAGCAGCCAAGAGACCAGGGGCCCTGGAAACACCATATATTTT. Translated: CASSQETRGPGNTIYF.